These 27 T cell receptor beta chains were sequenced from one sample in a study of vaccination and CD4 T cells after COVID-19. Researchers used the Oncomine TCR Beta short-read assay to sequence DNA from cultured CD4+ T cells. One entry per CDR3 protein, called by TCRdb with MiXCR from the PCR reads. This repertoire shows under 20,000 distinct CDR3 sequences, roughly 70% found once; its top ten account for 15% to 20%. Their antigens are not known. Regarding treatment: roughly nine-day PBMC culture with coronavirus spike peptide pools or control peptides (ViraFEST assay). The sample taken for sequencing was CD4+ T cells from blood, cultured in vitro. The receptors stem from a human donor who had recovered from COVID-19.

V and J are TRBV20-1 and TRBJ1-1, with TRBD1 matching 7 bases. CDR3 length: 14 amino acids. The germline CDR1 and CDR2 sequences are DFQATT and SNEGSKA (reference sequence). V lost 5 bases and J lost 6; bases outside the gene matches: 12. CDR3 coding DNA: TGCAGTGCTCCCAGGGGGGGGGTGGGATCTGAAGCTTTCTTT. It is translated as CSAPRGGVGSEAFF.

V gene TRBV12-3 or TRBV12-4 combines with J gene TRBJ1-2; D is unresolved. The CDR3 runs to 15 residues. Trimming removed 1 base at V and 4 bases at J, with 13 bases between. In DNA, the CDR3 is TGTGCCAGCAGTTTAGAACCATCCCGCGGCTATGGCTACACCTTC. Amino acids: CASSLEPSRGYGYTF.

The rearrangement joins TRBV24-1 to TRBJ2-3; D possibly corresponds to TRBD2 (6 bases). V was cut by 3 bases and J by 0 bases, with 9 bases left in between. CDR1 is KGHDR, CDR2 SFDVKD, per germline. CDR3 length: 15 amino acids. The CDR3 sequence is CATSDTRGSTDTQYF. The CDR3 DNA follows: TGTGCCACCAGTGATACGCGGGGAAGCACAGATACGCAGTATTTT.

The CDR3 sequence is CASSDKTGTGGGYGYTF. CDR3 nucleotides: TGTGCCAGCAGTGATAAAACGGGGACAGGAGGCGGGTATGGCTACACCTTC. The rearrangement links TRBV6-1 to TRBJ1-2, with 8 bases that match TRBD1. Germline CDR1 reads MNHNS; CDR2 reads SASEGT. The CDR3 has 17 amino acids. Trimming took 3 bases from V and 5 from J; bases not matched to a gene: 14.

The chain carries TRBV6-1 and TRBJ1-5, with no clear D. The CDR3 is 10 residues long. Germline V gives CDR1 MNHNS, CDR2 SASEGT. Trimming cost V 6 bases and J 8 bases, with 5 bases left between them. The CDR3 loop is CASSRKPQHF. The CDR3, as DNA: TGTGCCAGCAGCCGCAAGCCCCAGCATTTT.

The rearrangement uses TRBV5-1 and TRBJ2-2; no firm D call. V was clipped by 5 bases and J by 4 bases, with 12 bases between them. Germline V gene sequence: CDR1 SGHRS, CDR2 YFSETQ. The CDR3 runs to 14 residues. CDR3 bases: TGCGCCAGCAGAGTAACAGTGCTCACCGGGGAGCTGTTTTTT. This sequence encodes CASRVTVLTGELFF.

This chain links TRBV5-6 with TRBJ1-5; D is perhaps TRBD1 (6 bases). V was pared by 1 base and J by 7 bases, with 15 bases between. The CDR3 runs 15 residues. The germline V gene encodes CDR1 SGHDT and CDR2 YYEEEE. As DNA, the CDR3 is TGTGCCAGCAGCTTGAGTAGGGGGTCGGGACAGCCCCAGCATTTT. It specifies CASSLSRGSGQPQHF.

This clonotype appeared a single time. This chain uses TRBV20-1 with TRBJ2-1; TRBD2 matches 8 bases. The CDR3 runs 13 residues. Trimming took 5 bases from V and 5 from J; bases not matched to a gene: 5. CDR1 and CDR2 from the germline V gene are DFQATT and SNEGSKA (reference sequence). The CDR3 spells CSALPGLDNEQFF. CDR3 DNA sequence: TGCAGTGCTTTACCGGGACTAGACAATGAGCAGTTCTTC.

This clonotype was found once. The chain uses TRBV5-1 and TRBJ2-7; maybe TRBD2 (6 bases). Trimming stripped 0 bases from V and 3 bases from J, with 10 bases between. Germline CDR1 and CDR2: SGHRS and YFSETQ. The CDR3 is 14 amino acids. The CDR3 DNA is TGCGCCAGCAGCTTGGGGCTAGCGTTCTACGAGCAGTACTTC. Translated: CASSLGLAFYEQYF.

The rearrangement links TRBV25-1 to TRBJ2-1, with a possible D match to TRBD2 (6 bases). CDR3 length: 11 amino acids. CDR1 is MGHDK and CDR2 is SYGVNS in the germline V gene. V was pared by 6 bases and J by 13 bases, with 13 bases between. This chain's CDR3 is CASRDSGTQFF. The DNA of the CDR3 is TGTGCCAGCAGGGATAGCGGCACACAGTTCTTC. Full variable domain (outside the CDR3, taken from reference TRBV25-1 and TRBJ2-1): EADIYQTPRYLVIGTGKKITLECSQTMGHDKMYWYQQDPGMELHLIHYSYGVNSTEKGDLSSESTVSRIRTEHFPLTLESARPSHTSQYLCASRDSGTQFFGPGTRLTVL.

The CDR3: CASSAEFGLQYF. CDR3 nucleotide sequence: TGTGCCAGCAGCGCAGAGTTCGGCCTGCAGTACTTC. This chain links TRBV5-4 with TRBJ2-7; D not resolved. Germline V lookup: CDR1 SGHNT, CDR2 YYREEE (reference sequence). V lost 4 bases and J 9 bases, leaving 14 bases between the germline ends. This CDR3 is built from 12 residues.

The V gene is TRBV20-1, the J gene TRBJ2-3; 7 nucleotides agree with TRBD2. Losses at the gene ends were 5 bases for V and 2 bases for J; bases not matched to a gene: 10. This CDR3 region has 15 residues. CDR1 is DFQATT and CDR2 is SNEGSKA in the germline V gene (reference sequence). In DNA form, the CDR3 reads TGCAGTGCTCCCCTTAGAGCGGGATACACAGATACGCAGTATTTT. It is translated as CSAPLRAGYTDTQYF.

This clonotype is medium-sized in the sample. The chain has TRBV10-1 and TRBJ2-7; D is undetermined. The CDR3 is 14 residues long. V gave up 9 bases and J gave up 2 bases, with 17 bases separating them. The germline V gene has CDR1 WNHNN and CDR2 SYGVQD (reference sequence). CDR3 DNA: TGCGCCAGAGGAAGGCAGGCTACTACCTACGAGCAGTACTTC. Its protein product is CARGRQATTYEQYF.

This rearrangement joins TRBV20-1 to TRBJ1-2, with 12 bases aligning to TRBD1. This CDR3 comprises 15 residues. Trimming took 1 base from V and 3 from J; bases not matched to a gene: 3. CDR1 is DFQATT, CDR2 SNEGSKA, per germline (reference sequence). CDR3 in DNA: TGCAGTGCTAGAGTGGGACAGGGGGCTTACTATGGCTACACCTTC. It specifies CSARVGQGAYYGYTF.

This clonotype was observed a few times. The rearrangement joins TRBV24-1 to TRBJ2-5; 8 nucleotides line up with TRBD1. Looked up from germline, CDR1 is KGHDR and CDR2 is SFDVKD. V was pared by 3 bases and J by 4 bases, with 6 bases of the junction left unmatched. This CDR3 comprises 15 residues. The CDR3 bases are TGTGCCACCAGTGATCCCAGGGGGCGCCGAGAGACCCAGTACTTC. Protein sequence: CATSDPRGRRETQYF.

The V and J genes are TRBV12-3 or TRBV12-4 and TRBJ1-1; D is unresolved. CDR3 length: 14 residues. Trimming removed 7 bases at V and 3 bases at J, with 15 bases between. This CDR3 reads CASTPGHRDTEAFF. CDR3 bases: TGTGCCAGCACCCCGGGTCACCGGGACACTGAAGCTTTCTTT.

The sample holds a few counts of this clonotype. This chain joins TRBV11-2 and TRBJ1-1, with TRBD1 matching 7 bases. Germline CDR1 is SGHAT and CDR2 is FQNNGV. CDR3 length equals 15 residues. V lost 5 bases to trimming and J lost 4 bases; unmatched junction nucleotides: 10. CDR3 in DNA: TGTGCCAGCAGCGCGAGCAGGGGGGCCGGCACTGAAGCTTTCTTT. It translates to CASSASRGAGTEAFF.

This chain links TRBV6-5 with TRBJ1-3; maybe TRBD1 (5 bases). Germline V gives CDR1 MNHEY, CDR2 SVGAGI. This CDR3 contains 15 residues. Deletions cut 2 bases from V and 1 base from J, with 9 bases between. The DNA for the CDR3 is TGTGCCAGCAGTTACGGGGGGGGGTCTGGAAACACCATATATTTT. Translated: CASSYGGGSGNTIYF.

This chain joins TRBV6-5 and TRBJ2-7; D might be TRBD1 (6 bases). The V gene lost 4 bases and the J gene lost 1 base, with 8 bases spanning the gap. CDR3 length: 13 residues. Germline loops: CDR1 MNHEY, CDR2 SVGAGI. CDR3 protein: CASSFTGSYEQYF. CDR3 nucleotides: TGTGCCAGCAGTTTCACAGGGTCCTACGAGCAGTACTTC.

The CDR3 DNA reads as TGTGCCAGCAAGTTAGGGAGCGGGGCCTCGGAGACCCAGTACTTC. It codes for CASKLGSGASETQYF. The V call is TRBV6-1, the J call TRBJ2-5; 7 nucleotides align to TRBD2. Germline-derived CDR1 and CDR2 are MNHNS and SASEGT. V was pared by 7 bases and J by 5 bases, with 13 bases of the junction left unmatched. The CDR3 runs 15 residues.

The chain employs TRBV20-1 and TRBJ2-2; D remains ambiguous. Germline V CDR1 and CDR2: DFQATT, SNEGSKA (reference sequence). The CDR3 extends over 14 amino acids. V gave up 6 bases and J gave up 4 bases, with 15 bases separating them. CDR3 residues: CSARRSMGTGELFF. CDR3 nucleotide sequence: TGCAGTGCCAGAAGGAGTATGGGCACCGGGGAGCTGTTTTTT.

The chain joins TRBV20-1 to TRBJ1-3; D is unresolved. Looked up from germline, CDR1 is DFQATT and CDR2 is SNEGSKA (reference sequence). The CDR3 length is 12 residues. Trimming removed 5 bases from V and 4 bases from J, with 9 bases in between. The DNA for the CDR3 is TGCAGTGCTCCCCGTTCCGGAAACACCATATATTTT. The encoded protein is CSAPRSGNTIYF.

The chain recombines TRBV20-1 with TRBJ1-1; D is unresolved. CDR1 and CDR2 (germline): DFQATT, SNEGSKA (reference sequence). Trimming shortened V by 7 bases and J by 5 bases, and 11 bases separated the two germline ends. The CDR3 has 11 amino acids. For the CDR3, the DNA is TGCAGTGTGAAAATGCAAACTGAAGCTTTCTTT. Amino acid sequence: CSVKMQTEAFF.

This chain uses TRBV6-2 or TRBV6-3 with TRBJ2-1; maybe TRBD2 (5 bases). The CDR3 contains 16 residues. V lost 5 bases, J lost 3 bases, and 17 bases lay in between. The germline V gene encodes CDR1 MNHEY and CDR2 SVGEGT. The CDR3 here is CASSRLWVPYYNEQFF. The DNA for the CDR3 is TGTGCCAGCAGTCGACTATGGGTCCCCTACTACAATGAGCAGTTCTTC.

The chain has TRBV11-3 and TRBJ2-2, with D unresolved. V gave up 4 bases and J gave up 5 bases, with 11 bases separating them. CDR1 is SGHNT and CDR2 is YENEEA in the germline V gene. CDR3 length equals 14 residues. The CDR3 is CASSSRTGTGELFF. CDR3 nucleotide sequence: TGTGCCAGCAGCTCCCGAACTGGTACCGGGGAGCTGTTTTTT.

The CDR3 coding sequence is TGTGCCAGCAGTGTAGAAGGGCGAAATAGCAATCAGCCCCAGCATTTT. It specifies CASSVEGRNSNQPQHF. This chain uses TRBV28 with TRBJ1-5; D uncertain. CDR1 is MDHEN and CDR2 is SYDVKM in the germline V gene. CDR3 length equals 16 residues. V was pared by 5 bases and J by 0 bases, with 14 bases between.

The chain recombines TRBV6-5 with TRBJ1-2, with unresolved D. The V end was cut by 4 bases, the J end by 4 bases, with 10 bases between. The CDR3 has 13 amino acids. Germline assignment: CDR1 MNHEY and CDR2 SVGAGI. CDR3 nucleotides: TGTGCCAGCAGTTTTAGGCGTAGCTATGGCTACACCTTC. Translated, it gives CASSFRRSYGYTF.